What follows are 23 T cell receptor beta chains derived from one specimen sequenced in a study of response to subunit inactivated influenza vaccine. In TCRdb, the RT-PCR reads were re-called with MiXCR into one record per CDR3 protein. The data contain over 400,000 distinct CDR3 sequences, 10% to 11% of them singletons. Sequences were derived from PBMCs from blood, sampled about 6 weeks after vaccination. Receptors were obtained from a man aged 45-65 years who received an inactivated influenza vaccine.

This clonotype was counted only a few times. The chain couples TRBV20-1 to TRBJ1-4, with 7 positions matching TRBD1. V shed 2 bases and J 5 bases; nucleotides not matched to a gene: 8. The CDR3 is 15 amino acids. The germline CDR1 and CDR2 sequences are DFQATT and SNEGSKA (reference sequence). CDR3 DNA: TGCAGTGCTAGAAGGGACAGCTCTTTAAATGAAAAACTGTTTTTT. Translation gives CSARRDSSLNEKLFF.

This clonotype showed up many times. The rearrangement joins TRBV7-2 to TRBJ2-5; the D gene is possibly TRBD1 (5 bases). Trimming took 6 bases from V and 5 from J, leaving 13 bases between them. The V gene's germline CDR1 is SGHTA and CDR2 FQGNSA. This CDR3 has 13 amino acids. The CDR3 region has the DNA TGTGCCAGCAGTCGACAGATTCAGGAGACCCAGTACTTC. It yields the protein CASSRQIQETQYF.

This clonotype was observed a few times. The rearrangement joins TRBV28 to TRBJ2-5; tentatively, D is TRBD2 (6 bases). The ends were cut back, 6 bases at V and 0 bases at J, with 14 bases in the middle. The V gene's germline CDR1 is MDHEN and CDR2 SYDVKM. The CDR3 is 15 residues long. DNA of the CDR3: TGTGCCAGCAGGAGCTTGGGACTTTACCAAGAGACCCAGTACTTC. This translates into CASRSLGLYQETQYF.

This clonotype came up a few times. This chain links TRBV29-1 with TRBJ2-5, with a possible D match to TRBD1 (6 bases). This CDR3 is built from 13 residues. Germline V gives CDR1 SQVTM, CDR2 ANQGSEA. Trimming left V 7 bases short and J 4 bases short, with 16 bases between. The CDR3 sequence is CSAGQGLGETQYF. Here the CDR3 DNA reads TGCAGCGCGGGCCAGGGGCTCGGAGAGACCCAGTACTTC.

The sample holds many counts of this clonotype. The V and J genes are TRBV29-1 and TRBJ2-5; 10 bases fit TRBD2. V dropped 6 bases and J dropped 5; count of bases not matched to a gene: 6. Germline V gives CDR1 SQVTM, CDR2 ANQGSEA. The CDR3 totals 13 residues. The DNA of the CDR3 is TGCAGCGTGAGCGGGGGGGTCGGGGAGACCCAGTACTTC. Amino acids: CSVSGGVGETQYF.

CDR3 sequence reads: CASSLRDQPQHF. In nucleotides, the CDR3 is TGTGCCAGCAGCTTGAGGGATCAGCCCCAGCATTTT. The chain combines TRBV7-9 with TRBJ1-5; D is undetermined. In germline, CDR1 is SEHNR, CDR2 FQNEAQ (reference sequence). Trimming stripped 3 bases from V and 5 bases from J, with 5 bases between. The CDR3 has 12 residues.

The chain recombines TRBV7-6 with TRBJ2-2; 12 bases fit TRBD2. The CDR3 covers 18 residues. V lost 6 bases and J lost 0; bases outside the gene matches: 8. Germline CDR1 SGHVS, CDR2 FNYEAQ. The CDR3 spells CASRRLAGAPANTGELFF. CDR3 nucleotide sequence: TGTGCCAGCAGGAGACTAGCGGGAGCCCCCGCGAACACCGGGGAGCTGTTTTTT.

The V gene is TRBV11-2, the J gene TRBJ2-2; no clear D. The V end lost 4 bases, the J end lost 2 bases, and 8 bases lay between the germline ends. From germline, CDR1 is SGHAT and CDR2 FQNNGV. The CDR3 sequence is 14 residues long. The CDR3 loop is CASSSQANTGELFF. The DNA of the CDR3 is TGTGCCAGCAGCTCCCAAGCAAACACCGGGGAGCTGTTTTTT. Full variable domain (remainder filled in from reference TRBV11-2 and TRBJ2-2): EAGVAQSPRYKIIEKRQSVAFWCNPISGHATLYWYQQILGQGPKLLIQFQNNGVVDDSQLPKDRFSAERLKGVDSTLKIQPAKLEDSAVYLCASSSQANTGELFFGEGSRLTVL.

For the CDR3, the DNA is TGTGCCAGCAGCCACGCAGGGGGTCTGGGTGAGCAGTTCTTC. Its protein is CASSHAGGLGEQFF. The rearrangement uses TRBV14 and TRBJ2-1; 7 positions match TRBD1. Germline-derived CDR1 and CDR2 are SGHDN and FVKESK. The ends lost 3 bases at V and 9 bases at J; junction bases unmatched: 8. This CDR3 is built from 14 residues.

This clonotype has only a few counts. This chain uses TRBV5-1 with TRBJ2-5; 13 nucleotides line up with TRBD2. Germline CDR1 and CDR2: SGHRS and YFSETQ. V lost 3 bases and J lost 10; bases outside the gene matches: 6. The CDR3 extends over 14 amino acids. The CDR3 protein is CASSSGTSGDDQYF. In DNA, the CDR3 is TGCGCCAGCAGCTCAGGGACTAGCGGGGATGACCAGTACTTC.

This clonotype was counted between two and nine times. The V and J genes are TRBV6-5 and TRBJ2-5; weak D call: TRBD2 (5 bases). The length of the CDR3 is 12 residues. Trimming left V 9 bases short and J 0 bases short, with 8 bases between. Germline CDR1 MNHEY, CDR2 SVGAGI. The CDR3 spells CASTGNQETQYF. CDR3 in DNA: TGTGCCAGTACGGGAAACCAAGAGACCCAGTACTTC.

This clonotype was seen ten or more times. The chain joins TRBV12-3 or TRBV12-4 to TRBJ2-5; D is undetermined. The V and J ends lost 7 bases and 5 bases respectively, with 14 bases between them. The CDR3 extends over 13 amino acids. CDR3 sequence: CASTSEVWETQYF. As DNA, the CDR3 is TGTGCCAGCACATCTGAGGTTTGGGAGACCCAGTACTTC.

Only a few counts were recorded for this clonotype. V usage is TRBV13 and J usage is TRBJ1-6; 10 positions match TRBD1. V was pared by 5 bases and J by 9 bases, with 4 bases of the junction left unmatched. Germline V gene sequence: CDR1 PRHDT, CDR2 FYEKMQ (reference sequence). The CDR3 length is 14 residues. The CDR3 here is CASSRRDRGSPLHF. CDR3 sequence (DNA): TGTGCCAGCAGCCGCCGGGACAGGGGTTCACCCCTCCACTTT.

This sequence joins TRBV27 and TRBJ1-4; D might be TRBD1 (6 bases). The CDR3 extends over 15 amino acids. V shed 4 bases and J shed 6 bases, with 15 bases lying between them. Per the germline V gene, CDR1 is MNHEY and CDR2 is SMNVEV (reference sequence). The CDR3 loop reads CASSSTGKGHEKLFF. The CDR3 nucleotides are TGTGCCAGCAGTTCAACAGGGAAGGGGCATGAAAAACTGTTTTTT.

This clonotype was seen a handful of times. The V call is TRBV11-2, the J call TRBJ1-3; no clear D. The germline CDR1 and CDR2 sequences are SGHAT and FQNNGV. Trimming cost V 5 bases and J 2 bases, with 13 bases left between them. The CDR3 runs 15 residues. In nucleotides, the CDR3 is TGTGCCAGCAGCCACAGCGTAGCGGCTGGAAACACCATATATTTT. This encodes CASSHSVAAGNTIYF.

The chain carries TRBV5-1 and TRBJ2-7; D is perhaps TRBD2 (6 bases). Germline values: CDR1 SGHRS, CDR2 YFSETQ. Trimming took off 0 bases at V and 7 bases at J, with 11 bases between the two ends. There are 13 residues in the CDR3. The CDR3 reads CASSLGLAQEQYF. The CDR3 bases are TGCGCCAGCAGCTTGGGGCTAGCGCAAGAGCAGTACTTC.

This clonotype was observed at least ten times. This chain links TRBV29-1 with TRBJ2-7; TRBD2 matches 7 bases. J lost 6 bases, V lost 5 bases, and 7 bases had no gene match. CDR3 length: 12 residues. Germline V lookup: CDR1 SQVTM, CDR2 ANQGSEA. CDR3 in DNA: TGCAGCGTTCGGACTAGTTTTCTCGAGCAGTACTTC. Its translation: CSVRTSFLEQYF.

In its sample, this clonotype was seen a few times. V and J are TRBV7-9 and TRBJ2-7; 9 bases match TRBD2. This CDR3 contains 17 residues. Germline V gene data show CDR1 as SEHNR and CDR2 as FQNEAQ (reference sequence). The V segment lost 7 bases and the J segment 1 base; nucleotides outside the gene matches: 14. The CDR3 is CASTTASGNLMSYEQYF. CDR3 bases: TGTGCCAGCACCACGGCTAGCGGGAACCTTATGTCCTACGAGCAGTACTTC.

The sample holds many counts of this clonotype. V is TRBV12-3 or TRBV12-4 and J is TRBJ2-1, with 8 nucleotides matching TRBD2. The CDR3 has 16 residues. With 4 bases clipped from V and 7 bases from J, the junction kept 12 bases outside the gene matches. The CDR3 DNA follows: TGTGCCAGCAGTTCACCCCCGGGACTAGTAGTTAATGAGCAGTTCTTC. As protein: CASSSPPGLVVNEQFF.

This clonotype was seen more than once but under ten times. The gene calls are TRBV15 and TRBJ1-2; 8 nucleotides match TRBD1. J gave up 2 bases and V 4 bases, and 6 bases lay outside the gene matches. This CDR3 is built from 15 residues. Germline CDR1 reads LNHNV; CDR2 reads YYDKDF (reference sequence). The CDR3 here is CATSTARQGNYGYTF. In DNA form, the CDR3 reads TGTGCCACCAGCACCGCGAGACAGGGGAACTATGGCTACACCTTC.

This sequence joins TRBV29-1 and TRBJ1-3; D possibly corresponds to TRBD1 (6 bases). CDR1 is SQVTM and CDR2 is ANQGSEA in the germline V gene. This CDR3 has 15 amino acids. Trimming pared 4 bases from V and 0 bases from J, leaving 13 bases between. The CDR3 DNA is TGCAGCGTTGGGGGGGGGGCCCGCTCTGGAAACACCATATATTTT. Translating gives CSVGGGARSGNTIYF.

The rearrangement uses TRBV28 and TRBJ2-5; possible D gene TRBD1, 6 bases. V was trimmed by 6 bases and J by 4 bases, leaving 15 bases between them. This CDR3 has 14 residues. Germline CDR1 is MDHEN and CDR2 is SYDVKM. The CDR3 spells CASSSGTLGETQYF. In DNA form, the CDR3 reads TGTGCCAGCAGCTCAGGGACATTGGGAGAGACCCAGTACTTC.

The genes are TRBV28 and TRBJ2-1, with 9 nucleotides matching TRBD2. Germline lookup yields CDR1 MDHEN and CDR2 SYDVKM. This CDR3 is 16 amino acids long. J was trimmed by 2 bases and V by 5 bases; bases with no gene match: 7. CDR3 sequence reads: CASSPRGGRAYNEQFF. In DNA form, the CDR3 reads TGTGCCAGCAGTCCCCGTGGCGGGAGGGCCTACAATGAGCAGTTCTTC.